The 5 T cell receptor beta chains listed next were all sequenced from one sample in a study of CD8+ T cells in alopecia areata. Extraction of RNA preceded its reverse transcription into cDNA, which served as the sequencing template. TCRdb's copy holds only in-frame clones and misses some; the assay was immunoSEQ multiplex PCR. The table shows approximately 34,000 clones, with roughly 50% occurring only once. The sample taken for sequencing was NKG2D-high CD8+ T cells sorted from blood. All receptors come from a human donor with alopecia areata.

The CDR3 is CAINPSGADNEQFF. CDR3 nucleotide sequence: TGTGCCATCAACCCTAGCGGGGCCGACAATGAGCAGTTCTTC. V and J are TRBV10-3 and TRBJ2-1; 9 nucleotides agree with TRBD2. This CDR3 has 14 amino acids. J was trimmed by 5 bases and V by 7 bases; bases with no gene match: 6. Germline V gene lookup returns CDR1 ENHRY and CDR2 SYGVKD.

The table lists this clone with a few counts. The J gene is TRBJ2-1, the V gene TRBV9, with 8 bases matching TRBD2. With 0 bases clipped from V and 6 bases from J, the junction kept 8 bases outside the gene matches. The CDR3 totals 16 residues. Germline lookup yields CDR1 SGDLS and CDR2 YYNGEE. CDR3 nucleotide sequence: TGTGCCAGCAGCGTAGACCCTAAGCGGGAGTTCAATGAGCAGTTCTTC. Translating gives CASSVDPKREFNEQFF.

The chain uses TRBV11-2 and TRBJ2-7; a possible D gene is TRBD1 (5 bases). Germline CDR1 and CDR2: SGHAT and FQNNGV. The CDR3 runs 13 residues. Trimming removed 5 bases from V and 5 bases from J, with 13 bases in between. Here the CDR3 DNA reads TGTGCCAGCAGCGGCCGCCCAGGGCACGAGCAGTACTTC. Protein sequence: CASSGRPGHEQYF.

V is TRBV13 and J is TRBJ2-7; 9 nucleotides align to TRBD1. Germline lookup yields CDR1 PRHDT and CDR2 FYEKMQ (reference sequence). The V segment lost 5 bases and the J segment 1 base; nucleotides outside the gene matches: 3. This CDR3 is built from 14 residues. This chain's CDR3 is CASSPGTGSYEQYF. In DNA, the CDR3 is TGTGCCAGCAGCCCCGGGACAGGGTCCTACGAGCAGTACTTC.

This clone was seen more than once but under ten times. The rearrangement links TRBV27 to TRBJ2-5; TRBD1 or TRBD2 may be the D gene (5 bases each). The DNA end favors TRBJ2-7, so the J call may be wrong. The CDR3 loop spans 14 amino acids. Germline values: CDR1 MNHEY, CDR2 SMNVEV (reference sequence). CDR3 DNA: TGTGCCAGCAGTTCGGGACGCATGGCGGCCGAGCAGTACTTC. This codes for CASSSGRMAAEQYF.